Described below is a single TCR beta chain sequence and its context. These data belong to a study of blood T cell repertoires in COVID-19. Across the whole study: Acute-phase and convalescent COVID-19 samples originated in the United States, Italy and Spain.

Authors' analysis steps: Researchers report that nucleated cell counts were estimated from reference gene primer amplification. Method: immunoSEQ multiplex PCR; TCRdb's copy keeps in-frame clones and lacks some. The V and J calls and clone size come from that table; D and trimming were worked out from the DNA. The sample contains about 120,000 clones, over 65% of which appear only once. The CDR3 runs 14 residues. V was pared by 2 bases and J by 2 bases, with 6 bases between. Germline CDR1 is KGHDR and CDR2 is SFDVKD. This clonotype originated in an elderly woman with acute or convalescent COVID-19. Material: peripheral blood. V gene TRBV24-1 combines with J gene TRBJ1-5, with D unresolved. CDR3 amino acids: CATSDYMGNQPQHF. CDR3 bases: TGTGCCACCAGTGATTACATGGGCAATCAGCCCCAGCATTTT.